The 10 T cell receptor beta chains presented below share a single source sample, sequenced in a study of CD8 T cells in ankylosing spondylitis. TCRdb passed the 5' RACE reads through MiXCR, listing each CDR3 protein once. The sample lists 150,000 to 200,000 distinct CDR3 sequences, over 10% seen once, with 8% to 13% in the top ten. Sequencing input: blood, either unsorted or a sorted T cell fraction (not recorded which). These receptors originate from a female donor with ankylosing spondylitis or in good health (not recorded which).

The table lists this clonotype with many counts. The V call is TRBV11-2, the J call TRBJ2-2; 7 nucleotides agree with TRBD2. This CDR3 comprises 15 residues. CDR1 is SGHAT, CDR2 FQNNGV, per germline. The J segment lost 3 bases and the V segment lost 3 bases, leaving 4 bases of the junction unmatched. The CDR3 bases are TGTGCCAGCAGCTTTGGGGGGGGGTACACCGGGGAGCTGTTTTTT. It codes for CASSFGGGYTGELFF.

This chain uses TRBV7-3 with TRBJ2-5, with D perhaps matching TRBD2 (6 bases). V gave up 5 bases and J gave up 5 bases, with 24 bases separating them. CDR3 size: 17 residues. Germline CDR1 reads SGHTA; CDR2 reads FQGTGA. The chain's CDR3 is CASSPYSGTSGAETQYF. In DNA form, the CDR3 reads TGTGCCAGCAGCCCATACTCCGGGACGTCGGGAGCCGAGACCCAGTACTTC.

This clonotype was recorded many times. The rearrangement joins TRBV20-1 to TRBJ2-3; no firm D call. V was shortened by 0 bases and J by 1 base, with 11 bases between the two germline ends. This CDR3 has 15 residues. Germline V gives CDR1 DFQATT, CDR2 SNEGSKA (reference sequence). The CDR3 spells CSARDSWLRTDTQYF. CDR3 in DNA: TGCAGTGCTAGAGATTCGTGGCTCCGCACAGATACGCAGTATTTT.

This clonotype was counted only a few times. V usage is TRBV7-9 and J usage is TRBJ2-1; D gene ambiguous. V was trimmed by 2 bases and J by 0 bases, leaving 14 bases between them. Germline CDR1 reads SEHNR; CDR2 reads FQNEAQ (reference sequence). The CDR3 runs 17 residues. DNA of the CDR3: TGTGCCAGCAGCTTAATCGTAGTTTTGAGCTCCTACAATGAGCAGTTCTTC. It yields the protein CASSLIVVLSSYNEQFF.

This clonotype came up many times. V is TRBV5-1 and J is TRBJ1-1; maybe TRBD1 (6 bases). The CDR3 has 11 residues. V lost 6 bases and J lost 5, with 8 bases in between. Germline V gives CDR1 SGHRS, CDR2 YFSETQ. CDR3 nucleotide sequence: TGCGCCAGCACCGACAGGACTGAAGCTTTCTTT. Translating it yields CASTDRTEAFF. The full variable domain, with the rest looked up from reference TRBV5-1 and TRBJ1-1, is KAGVTQTPRYLIKTRGQQVTLSCSPISGHRSVSWYQQTPGQGLQFLFEYFSETQRNKGNFPGRFSGRQFSNSRSEMNVSTLELGDSALYLCASTDRTEAFFGQGTRLTVV.

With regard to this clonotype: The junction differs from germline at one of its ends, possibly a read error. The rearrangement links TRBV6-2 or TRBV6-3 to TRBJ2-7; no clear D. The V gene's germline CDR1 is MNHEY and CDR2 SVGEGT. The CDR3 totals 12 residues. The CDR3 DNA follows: TGTGCCAGCAGTGCCTACACCTACGAGCAGTGCTTC. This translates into CASSAYTYEQCF.

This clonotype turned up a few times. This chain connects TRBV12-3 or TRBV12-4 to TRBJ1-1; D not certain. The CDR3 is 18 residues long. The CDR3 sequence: CTLRSPGPRGGWDTEAFF. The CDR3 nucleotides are TGTACCCTCCGTTCCCCCGGCCCACGGGGAGGATGGGACACTGAAGCTTTCTTT.

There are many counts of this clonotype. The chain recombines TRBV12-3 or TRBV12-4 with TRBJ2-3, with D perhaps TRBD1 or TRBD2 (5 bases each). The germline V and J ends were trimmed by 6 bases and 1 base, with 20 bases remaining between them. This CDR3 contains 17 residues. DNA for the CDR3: TGTGCCAGCAGCCCCCAATCGTCAGGGAGACGCACAGATACGCAGTATTTT. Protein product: CASSPQSSGRRTDTQYF.

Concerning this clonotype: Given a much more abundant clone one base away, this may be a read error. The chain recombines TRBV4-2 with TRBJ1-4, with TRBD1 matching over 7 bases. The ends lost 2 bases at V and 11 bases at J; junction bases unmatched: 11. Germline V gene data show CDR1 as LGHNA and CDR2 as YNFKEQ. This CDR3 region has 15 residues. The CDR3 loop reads CASSQKGQQDLKLFF. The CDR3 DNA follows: TGTGCCAGCAGCCAAAAGGGACAGCAAGATTTGAAACTGTTTTTT.

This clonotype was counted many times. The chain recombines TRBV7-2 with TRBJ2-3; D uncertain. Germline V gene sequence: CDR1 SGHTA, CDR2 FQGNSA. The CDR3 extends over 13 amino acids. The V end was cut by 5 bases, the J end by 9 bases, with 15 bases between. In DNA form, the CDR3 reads TGTGCCAGCAGCGAAGACCCTGTACTGACGCAGTATTTT. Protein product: CASSEDPVLTQYF.